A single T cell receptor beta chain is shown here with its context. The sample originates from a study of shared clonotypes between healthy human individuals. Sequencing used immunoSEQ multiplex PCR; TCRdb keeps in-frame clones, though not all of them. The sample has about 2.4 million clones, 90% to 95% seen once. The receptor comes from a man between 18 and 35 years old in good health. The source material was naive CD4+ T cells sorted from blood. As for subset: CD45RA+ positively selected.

The CDR3 spells CASSPQGRQTDTQYF. CDR3 nucleotides: TGTGCCAGCTCACCCCAGGGCAGGCAAACAGATACGCAGTATTTT. The chain joins TRBV18 to TRBJ2-3, with D possibly being TRBD1 (5 bases). Deletions cut 3 bases from V and 3 bases from J, with 13 bases between. Germline CDR1 is KGHSH and CDR2 is LQKENI. CDR3 length: 15 amino acids.